These 30 T cell receptor beta chains were sequenced from one sample in a study of shared clonotypes between healthy human individuals. Produced via immunoSEQ multiplex PCR; TCRdb's table is partial and in-frame only. The data show 600,000 to 800,000 clones, around 70% seen once. Material: memory CD4+ T cells sorted from blood. Sample subset: CD45RA-negative fraction. These receptors were taken from a woman under 40 in good health.

The chain recombines TRBV2 with TRBJ2-1, with D unclear. Germline CDR1 SNHLY, CDR2 FYNNEI. The V end was cut by 7 bases, the J end by 6 bases, with 10 bases between. This CDR3 contains 12 residues. This CDR3 reads CASKKESNEQFF. As DNA, the CDR3 is TGTGCCAGCAAAAAGGAATCCAATGAGCAGTTCTTC.

The genes are TRBV6-1 and TRBJ2-7; TRBD2 matches at 10 bases. V shed 2 bases, J shed 4 bases, and the junction held 2 bases outside the gene matches. Germline CDR1 is MNHNS and CDR2 is SASEGT. The CDR3 contains 14 residues. CDR3 region: CASSEPSGRYEQYF. In DNA, the CDR3 is TGTGCCAGCAGTGAACCTAGCGGGAGATACGAGCAGTACTTC.

The rearrangement uses TRBV5-8 and TRBJ2-1; D remains unclear. V was cut by 2 bases and J by 6 bases, with 6 bases left in between. The germline V gene encodes CDR1 SGHTS and CDR2 YDEGEE. The length of the CDR3 is 12 residues. The DNA of the CDR3 is TGTGCCAGCAGCTTCTCTGTCAATGAGCAGTTCTTC. Its translation is CASSFSVNEQFF. The full variable domain, with the rest looked up from reference TRBV5-8 and TRBJ2-1, is EAGVTQSPTHLIKTRGQQATLRCSPISGHTSVYWYQQALGLGLQFLLWYDEGEERNRGNFPPRFSGRQFPNYSSELNVNALELEDSALYLCASSFSVNEQFFGPGTRLTVL.

With regard to this clone: The same CDR3 also results from other DNA sequences found in this sample. J is TRBJ2-7 and V is TRBV28; no definite D call. This CDR3 comprises 13 residues. V was shortened by 7 bases and J by 0 bases, with 10 bases between the two germline ends. CDR1 is MDHEN, CDR2 SYDVKM, per germline. The CDR3: CASTPPSSYEQYF. CDR3 DNA: TGTGCCAGCACCCCCCCCAGCTCCTACGAGCAGTACTTC.

The CDR3: CASSLISYTEAFF. The CDR3 DNA sequence: TGTGCCAGCAGCTTGATCTCGTACACTGAAGCTTTCTTT. The V call is TRBV5-8, the J call TRBJ1-1; D unclear. Per the germline V gene, CDR1 is SGHTS and CDR2 is YDEGEE. CDR3 length: 13 residues. Deletions cut 1 base from V and 3 bases from J, with 7 bases between. Using reference TRBV5-8 and TRBJ1-1 for the parts outside the CDR3, the full variable domain is EAGVTQSPTHLIKTRGQQATLRCSPISGHTSVYWYQQALGLGLQFLLWYDEGEERNRGNFPPRFSGRQFPNYSSELNVNALELEDSALYLCASSLISYTEAFFGQGTRLTVV.

CDR3 protein: CASSTRQANTGELFF. The DNA for the CDR3 is TGTGCCAGTAGTACTCGACAGGCGAACACCGGGGAGCTGTTTTTT. This chain joins TRBV19 and TRBJ2-2; TRBD1 might be the D (6 bases). V lost 4 bases to trimming and J lost 0 bases, with 9 bases between them. CDR1 and CDR2 from the germline V gene are LNHDA and SQIVND (reference sequence). The CDR3 runs to 15 residues.

This clone was seen a handful of times. The J gene is TRBJ1-3, the V gene TRBV7-6; D is ambiguous. V lost 1 base and J lost 0, with 7 bases in between. This CDR3 contains 15 residues. Germline values: CDR1 SGHVS, CDR2 FNYEAQ. This CDR3 reads CASSLGGGSGNTIYF. Here the CDR3 DNA reads TGTGCCAGCAGCTTAGGTGGAGGCTCTGGAAACACCATATATTTT.

The J gene is TRBJ2-7, the V gene TRBV28, with a weak D call TRBD2 (6 bases). In germline, CDR1 is MDHEN, CDR2 SYDVKM. V gave up 8 bases and J gave up 6 bases, with 14 bases separating them. The CDR3 length is 12 residues. The CDR3 sequence is CASVLNGGEQYF. As DNA, the CDR3 is TGTGCCAGCGTGTTGAACGGGGGCGAGCAGTACTTC.

V gene TRBV9 combines with J gene TRBJ2-7; D is unresolved. The ends were cut back, 0 bases at V and 1 base at J, with 8 bases in the middle. Germline CDR1 SGDLS, CDR2 YYNGEE. The CDR3 contains 14 residues. CDR3 nucleotide sequence: TGTGCCAGCAGCGTAGGGAGCCATTCCTACGAGCAGTACTTC. This encodes CASSVGSHSYEQYF.

This chain joins TRBV7-9 and TRBJ2-7, with D unclear. The CDR3 is 13 amino acids. V lost 0 bases to trimming and J lost 6 bases, with 9 bases between them. Germline-derived CDR1 and CDR2 are SEHNR and FQNEAQ (reference sequence). CDR3 nucleotide sequence: TGTGCCAGCAGCTTAGCGTCAGAACGCGAGCAGTACTTC. It yields the protein CASSLASEREQYF.

V and J are TRBV10-2 and TRBJ2-7; D is undetermined. Trimming left V 4 bases short and J 5 bases short, with 18 bases between. The CDR3 is 15 residues long. From germline, CDR1 is WSHSY and CDR2 SAAADI. In nucleotides, the CDR3 is TGCGCCAGCAGTGGGGCGGCAGCCCGTGGCCACGAGCAGTACTTC. As protein: CASSGAAARGHEQYF.

This clone was seen a few times. The rearrangement links TRBV18 to TRBJ1-1; D gene unclear. Per the germline V gene, CDR1 is KGHSH and CDR2 is LQKENI. The CDR3 loop spans 16 amino acids. Trimming took off 1 base at V and 1 base at J, with 13 bases between the two ends. CDR3 in amino acids: CASSPLGPMTNTEAFF. CDR3 DNA: TGTGCCAGCTCACCACTCGGGCCGATGACGAACACTGAAGCTTTCTTT.

This clone occurred a few times. The rearrangement joins TRBV5-1 to TRBJ1-1; D remains unclear. Trimming shortened V by 0 bases and J by 0 bases, and 6 bases separated the two germline ends. CDR1 and CDR2 from the germline V gene are SGHRS and YFSETQ. This CDR3 contains 14 residues. The CDR3 DNA follows: TGCGCCAGCAGCTTGGACACGATGAACACTGAAGCTTTCTTT. Translating gives CASSLDTMNTEAFF.

This clone was seen only once. This chain connects TRBV28 to TRBJ2-1; TRBD2 matches 7 bases. The CDR3 extends over 15 amino acids. Germline V gene lookup returns CDR1 MDHEN and CDR2 SYDVKM. Trimming removed 5 bases from V and 2 bases from J; junction bases left unmatched: 6. CDR3: CASSPTSATYNEQFF. DNA of the CDR3: TGTGCCAGCAGTCCTACTAGCGCCACCTACAATGAGCAGTTCTTC.

This clone was detected a few times. The genes are TRBV10-2 and TRBJ1-3, with D hard to call. This CDR3 is built from 13 residues. V was trimmed by 2 bases and J by 0 bases, leaving 2 bases between them. Germline CDR1 and CDR2: WSHSY and SAAADI. CDR3 nucleotides: TGCGCCAGCAGTGAGAGCTCTGGAAACACCATATATTTT. It yields the protein CASSESSGNTIYF.

This clone occurred once. This chain uses TRBV14 with TRBJ2-7, with TRBD1 matching 10 bases. Germline assignment: CDR1 SGHDN and CDR2 FVKESK. The CDR3 runs to 16 residues. Trimming took 2 bases from V and 4 from J; bases not matched to a gene: 8. The DNA of the CDR3 is TGTGCCAGCAGCCAACATCCGGGACAGGGGTCGTACGAGCAGTACTTC. Its translation is CASSQHPGQGSYEQYF.

J is TRBJ2-1 and V is TRBV7-8; no clear D gene. This CDR3 spans 12 amino acids. The V end lost 1 base, the J end lost 8 bases, and 6 bases lay between the germline ends. Germline values: CDR1 SGHVS, CDR2 FQNEAQ. Here the CDR3 reads CASSLETYEQFF. The CDR3 bases are TGTGCCAGCAGCTTAGAAACGTATGAGCAGTTCTTC.

The V gene is TRBV6-4, the J gene TRBJ2-3; D could derive from TRBD1 or TRBD2 (5 bases each). V lost 3 bases and J lost 6, with 10 bases in between. The CDR3 consists of 13 residues. CDR1 MRHNA and CDR2 SNTAGT come from the germline V gene. CDR3 in DNA: TGTGCCAGCAGTGAGGGGCGCGGGGATACGCAGTATTTT. Translating it yields CASSEGRGDTQYF.

The chain recombines TRBV5-1 with TRBJ2-1; D gene unclear. V lost 4 bases, J lost 9 bases, and 14 bases lay in between. The CDR3 contains 13 residues. Per germline, CDR1 SGHRS and CDR2 YFSETQ. The CDR3 bases are TGCGCCAGCAGCCCGGAACTTAGAATTGAGCAGTTCTTC. It codes for CASSPELRIEQFF.

In its sample, this clone was seen once. This rearrangement joins TRBV2 to TRBJ2-2; no firm D call. The V and J ends lost 1 base and 8 bases respectively, with 14 bases between them. Germline V gives CDR1 SNHLY, CDR2 FYNNEI. This CDR3 comprises 15 residues. The CDR3 DNA is TGTGCCAGCAGTGAAGTGATGGCCCTCGGGGGGGAGCTGTTTTTT. Protein product: CASSEVMALGGELFF.

This chain joins TRBV14 and TRBJ1-1; D remains unclear. Germline loops: CDR1 SGHDN, CDR2 FVKESK. This CDR3 is 15 amino acids long. V lost 0 bases to trimming and J lost 5 bases, with 13 bases between them. The chain's CDR3 is CASSQELGSGTEAFF. In DNA, the CDR3 is TGTGCCAGCAGCCAAGAGCTGGGGAGCGGAACTGAAGCTTTCTTT.

J is TRBJ2-7 and V is TRBV15; 11 nucleotides agree with TRBD2. V was pared by 3 bases and J by 3 bases, with 10 bases of the junction left unmatched. Germline V lookup: CDR1 LNHNV, CDR2 YYDKDF (reference sequence). The CDR3 is made up of 17 amino acids. For the CDR3, the DNA is TGTGCCACCAGCAGGACGATAGGGACTAGCGGAGACTACGAGCAGTACTTC. Encoded protein: CATSRTIGTSGDYEQYF.

This clone has more than one count but fewer than ten. V and J are TRBV11-2 and TRBJ2-5; TRBD2 is a possible D gene (5 bases). The J call could be wrong; TRBJ2-7 is a better fit for the DNA end. Germline V gives CDR1 SGHAT, CDR2 FQNNGV. The CDR3 runs 14 residues. In DNA form, the CDR3 reads TGTGCCAGCAGCCAGATGGGGAGCGGTGACGAGCAGTACTTC. This sequence encodes CASSQMGSGDEQYF.

This clone has more than one count but fewer than ten. The chain couples TRBV11-2 to TRBJ2-1; 13 bases match TRBD2. V dropped 4 bases and J dropped 8; count of bases not matched to a gene: 8. The germline CDR1 and CDR2 sequences are SGHAT and FQNNGV. The CDR3 contains 16 residues. The CDR3 is CASSWAGTSGTDEQFF. The CDR3 nucleotides are TGTGCCAGCAGCTGGGCCGGGACTAGCGGGACCGATGAGCAGTTCTTC. Combining the CDR3 with reference TRBV11-2 and TRBJ2-1 gives the whole variable domain EAGVAQSPRYKIIEKRQSVAFWCNPISGHATLYWYQQILGQGPKLLIQFQNNGVVDDSQLPKDRFSAERLKGVDSTLKIQPAKLEDSAVYLCASSWAGTSGTDEQFFGPGTRLTVL.

V gene TRBV7-2 combines with J gene TRBJ2-1; D gene uncertain. Germline V gene data show CDR1 as SGHTA and CDR2 as FQGNSA. The V gene lost 4 bases and the J gene lost 0 bases, with 13 bases spanning the gap. This CDR3 comprises 16 residues. CDR3 protein: CASSSPARSSYNEQFF. CDR3 in DNA: TGTGCCAGCAGCTCCCCGGCGCGATCCTCCTACAATGAGCAGTTCTTC.

Ten or more counts support this clone. Other DNA variants within this sample encode the same CDR3. J is TRBJ1-4 and V is TRBV28; weak D call: TRBD1 (6 bases). Germline loops: CDR1 MDHEN, CDR2 SYDVKM. The CDR3 is 14 amino acids. Trimming took off 4 bases at V and 5 bases at J, with 11 bases between the two ends. In DNA form, the CDR3 reads TGTGCCAGCAGTTCCGGACAGACCAATGAAAAACTGTTTTTT. It is translated as CASSSGQTNEKLFF.

Points on this clone: The same CDR3 arises from other DNA sequences in this sample as well. CDR3 region: CASSLVALAGVEQYF. The CDR3 bases are TGTGCCAGCAGCTTAGTCGCTCTAGCGGGAGTCGAGCAGTACTTC. This sequence joins TRBV7-8 and TRBJ2-7, with TRBD2 matching over 10 bases. CDR3 length: 15 amino acids. Looked up from germline, CDR1 is SGHVS and CDR2 is FQNEAQ. Trimming removed 1 base from V and 6 bases from J; junction bases left unmatched: 6.

Points on this clone: Other DNA sequences of this sample code for an identical CDR3. The rearrangement uses TRBV15 and TRBJ2-3, with D perhaps matching TRBD2 (6 bases). The V end was cut by 0 bases, the J end by 2 bases, with 9 bases between. Germline V gene sequence: CDR1 LNHNV, CDR2 YYDKDF (reference sequence). This CDR3 comprises 15 residues. As DNA, the CDR3 is TGTGCCACCAGCAGAGACGCGGGACTCACAGATACGCAGTATTTT. Its translation: CATSRDAGLTDTQYF. Looking up the rest from reference TRBV15 and TRBJ2-3 gives the full variable domain: DAMVIQNPRYQVTQFGKPVTLSCSQTLNHNVMYWYQQKSSQAPKLLFHYYDKDFNNEADTPDNFQSRRPNTSFCFLDIRSPGLGDTAMYLCATSRDAGLTDTQYFGPGTRLTVL.

This sequence joins TRBV11-2 and TRBJ1-4; no reliable D call. Germline lookup yields CDR1 SGHAT and CDR2 FQNNGV. CDR3 size: 13 residues. The V end lost 3 bases, the J end lost 4 bases, and 6 bases lay between the germline ends. The CDR3, as DNA: TGTGCCAGCAGCTTGGGTAATAATGAAAAACTGTTTTTT. It is translated as CASSLGNNEKLFF.

The V call is TRBV4-2, the J call TRBJ1-1; D is unresolved. This CDR3 is 14 amino acids long. Germline V CDR1 and CDR2: LGHNA, YNFKEQ. V lost 5 bases and J 2 bases, leaving 12 bases between the germline ends. CDR3 residues: CASSLFPGNTEAFF. CDR3 bases: TGTGCCAGCAGCTTGTTCCCGGGTAACACTGAAGCTTTCTTT.